This T cell receptor (beta chain) was sequenced for a study of cytomegalovirus exposure and HLA in healthy donors. Study-wide results and limits: A later analysis revealed that TCR association rates differed between HLA loci, peaking at DRB1 and bottoming out at HLA-C. In all likelihood, a cluster of highly shared sequence variants was a sequencing artifact.

The CDR3 has 12 amino acids. V lost 0 bases and J lost 8, with 7 bases in between. The germline CDR1 and CDR2 sequences are GTSNPN and SVGIG (reference sequence). The PCR contained 60 Vbeta and 13 Jbeta primers. Profiled with immunoSEQ multiplex PCR; TCRdb holds only in-frame clones, not every one. The table records roughly 110,000 clones, more than 60% of them present only once. Worth noting for this clone: Its antigen remains unknown.

This sequence was found in a woman in her forties or fifties in good health and CMV-seropositive. The chain joins TRBV30 to TRBJ1-4; D unresolved. Input material: PBMCs. CDR3 loop: CAWSVSGEKLFF. The CDR3 DNA follows: TGTGCCTGGAGTGTATCCGGGGAAAAACTGTTTTTT.